This T cell receptor beta chain comes out of a study of T cell responses to AZD1222 COVID-19 vaccine. General observations from the study: The study identified only five or six AZD1222 recipients as seropositive at baseline.

Some second doses came at about 4 weeks and others at about 12 weeks; these were pooled. This table comes from immunoSEQ multiplex PCR, and its TCRdb copy is limited to in-frame clones, with some not included. The sample records over 150,000 clones, 85% to 90% being singletons. About this clone itself: No antigen is known for it.

V was shortened by 4 bases and J by 6 bases, with 13 bases between the two germline ends. The CDR3 length is 14 residues. Germline V gene data show CDR1 as ENHRY and CDR2 as SYGVKD. The rearrangement links TRBV10-3 to TRBJ1-5; the D is unclear. The sample was peripheral blood, taken 28 days after the second AZD1222 dose. This receptor was obtained from an adult who received the AZD1222 COVID-19 vaccine. CDR3 DNA sequence: TGTGCCATCAGTGCGGACCTTCGGAGTCAGCCCCAGCATTTT. It translates to CAISADLRSQPQHF.